Listed here is a single TCR beta chain. The antigen remains undetermined. V shed 5 bases and J 3 bases; nucleotides not matched to a gene: 5. The CDR3 length is 13 residues. From germline, CDR1 is DFQATT and CDR2 SNEGSKA (reference sequence). The data derive from a study of response to subunit inactivated influenza vaccine. Study observations and caveats: New T cells are recruited in small numbers by each seasonal influenza vaccination, according to the authors' suggestion.

MiXCR, run by TCRdb on the RT-PCR reads, gives a single entry per CDR3 protein. The sample has 600,000 to 850,000 distinct CDR3 sequences; less than 15% are singletons. The chain recombines TRBV20-1 with TRBJ2-7; 9 nucleotides line up with TRBD1. The clonotype was recovered from a man aged 50-59 years who received an inactivated influenza vaccine. The material sequenced was PBMCs from blood, taken 14 to 15 days before vaccination. The CDR3 sequence: CSAPGTGHYEQYF. CDR3 DNA sequence: TGCAGTGCTCCCGGGACAGGGCACTACGAGCAGTACTTC.